Shown below are 16 T cell receptor beta chains from a single sample sequenced in a study of T cell repertoires in cytomegalovirus infection. What these receptors recognize is not known. From the reads, TCRdb called clonotypes with MiXCR, one entry per CDR3 protein. The table shows approximately 590,000 distinct CDR3 sequences, with roughly 43% occurring only once. Sequenced material: cultured PBMCs, taken from culture after CMV antigen stimulation. Receptor source: a human donor in good health (CMV status not recorded). Some clones in this sample may be carry-over from other donors' samples.

The chain couples TRBV2 to TRBJ1-5; perhaps TRBD1 as D (5 bases). Germline CDR1 SNHLY, CDR2 FYNNEI. Trimming removed 7 bases at V and 2 bases at J, with 9 bases between. This CDR3 is 13 amino acids long. In nucleotides, the CDR3 is TGTGCCAGCAAGATGGGGGGCAATCAGCCCCAGCATTTT. Its translation: CASKMGGNQPQHF.

The genes are TRBV27 and TRBJ2-3; weak D call: TRBD2 (7 bases). The V and J ends lost 2 bases and 4 bases respectively, with 13 bases between them. Per germline, CDR1 MNHEY and CDR2 SMNVEV (reference sequence). The CDR3 has 15 amino acids. The CDR3 DNA follows: TGTGCCAGCAGTTTACGCAGGGGAGGGGCAGATACGCAGTATTTT. Protein product: CASSLRRGGADTQYF.

The sample holds a few counts of this clonotype. V and J are TRBV7-2 and TRBJ1-1, with D maybe TRBD1 (5 bases). V lost 5 bases and J 10 bases, leaving 11 bases between the germline ends. This CDR3 contains 11 residues. CDR1 SGHTA and CDR2 FQGNSA come from the germline V gene. In DNA, the CDR3 is TGTGCCAGCAGCGTCGGGAGGGGAGCTTTCTTT. It codes for CASSVGRGAFF.

The chain combines TRBV6-6 with TRBJ1-5; D is uncertain. The CDR3 runs to 12 residues. The V end was cut by 10 bases, the J end by 5 bases, with 12 bases between. Per the germline V gene, CDR1 is MNHNY and CDR2 is SVGAGI (reference sequence). The CDR3 reads CATQGWDQPQHF. The CDR3 DNA follows: TGTGCCACCCAAGGTTGGGATCAGCCCCAGCATTTT.

This chain connects TRBV20-1 to TRBJ2-7, with D possibly being TRBD1 or TRBD2 (5 bases each). Between the trimmed V and J ends, which lost 5 bases and 9 bases, there was a span of 17 bases. The CDR3 totals 12 residues. Germline V gives CDR1 DFQATT, CDR2 SNEGSKA (reference sequence). The CDR3 region is CSAALRGAGQYF. The CDR3 DNA sequence: TGCAGTGCTGCCCTTAGGGGCGCGGGGCAGTACTTC.

This clonotype was counted only a few times. The genes are TRBV12-3 or TRBV12-4 and TRBJ1-6, with TRBD1 as a possible D gene (5 bases). This CDR3 has 13 residues. V lost 0 bases, J lost 8 bases, and 5 bases lay in between. The chain's CDR3 is CASSLAGDSPLHF. The CDR3 nucleotides read TGTGCCAGCAGTTTAGCGGGGGATTCACCCCTCCACTTT.

The CDR3 region is CASSFNLRGGSLGTDTQYF. The CDR3 region has the DNA TGTGCCAGCAGTTTTAACCTCCGGGGGGGCAGCCTGGGCACAGATACGCAGTATTTT. V is TRBV6-1 and J is TRBJ2-3, with 8 bases matching TRBD2. There are 19 residues in the CDR3. V dropped 5 bases and J dropped 1; count of bases not matched to a gene: 17. Germline V CDR1 and CDR2: MNHNS, SASEGT.

The V and J genes are TRBV7-2 and TRBJ2-7; no clear D. Trimming stripped 4 bases from V and 5 bases from J, with 12 bases between. The CDR3 totals 13 residues. CDR1 SGHTA and CDR2 FQGNSA come from the germline V gene. This CDR3 is CASSSRGGDEQYF. The CDR3 region has the DNA TGTGCCAGCAGCTCGAGAGGCGGAGACGAGCAGTACTTC.

This chain joins TRBV4-1 and TRBJ2-1, with 15 bases aligning to TRBD2. Germline CDR1 and CDR2: MGHRA and YSYEKL. The CDR3 covers 18 residues. Germline trimming cut 1 base from V and 8 bases from J; bases unmatched to any gene: 9. Here the CDR3 reads CASSQGGTSGRYRDEQFF. The DNA of the CDR3 is TGCGCCAGCAGCCAAGGTGGGACTAGCGGGAGGTATCGGGATGAGCAGTTCTTC.

This clonotype was seen a handful of times. Being one base from a much bigger clone, this may be a read error. CDR3 amino acids: CASTPYNEQFF. CDR3 nucleotide sequence: TGTGCCAGCACCCCCTACAATGAGCAGTTCTTC. The chain couples TRBV12-3 or TRBV12-4 to TRBJ2-1; D is uncertain. Trimming shortened V by 7 bases and J by 2 bases, and 3 bases separated the two germline ends. CDR3 length equals 11 residues.

The gene calls are TRBV7-2 and TRBJ2-7, with D hard to call. Germline V gene lookup returns CDR1 SGHTA and CDR2 FQGNSA. This CDR3 region has 12 residues. With 8 bases removed from V and 0 bases from J, the gap between germline ends came to 8 bases. CDR3 sequence: CASGRFSYEQYF. The DNA of the CDR3 is TGTGCCAGCGGTAGGTTCTCCTACGAGCAGTACTTC.

The chain carries TRBV7-8 and TRBJ2-3, with a possible D match to TRBD2 (6 bases). Germline CDR1 is SGHVS and CDR2 is FQNEAQ. The CDR3 loop spans 16 amino acids. The V gene lost 2 bases and the J gene lost 1 base, with 13 bases spanning the gap. This CDR3 is CASSLSTGGRTDTQYF. The DNA for the CDR3 is TGTGCCAGCAGCTTATCGACCGGGGGACGCACAGATACGCAGTATTTT.

V gene TRBV7-6 combines with J gene TRBJ2-3; perhaps D is TRBD1 or TRBD2 (5 bases each). With 5 bases removed from V and 6 bases from J, the gap between germline ends came to 18 bases. The CDR3 extends over 15 amino acids. Germline V gene lookup returns CDR1 SGHVS and CDR2 FNYEAQ. The CDR3 coding sequence is TGTGCCAGCAGCCGCGCAGGGATTAGAGGGGATACGCAGTATTTT. It codes for CASSRAGIRGDTQYF.

The table lists this clonotype with a few counts. The chain employs TRBV11-2 and TRBJ2-1; TRBD2 matches 8 bases. Trimming removed 3 bases from V and 8 bases from J; junction bases left unmatched: 12. The CDR3 spans 16 residues. From germline, CDR1 is SGHAT and CDR2 FQNNGV. Written as DNA, the CDR3 is TGTGCCAGCAGCTTTATCGGTCCGGGAGGGGGGGATGAGCAGTTCTTC. Translated, it gives CASSFIGPGGGDEQFF. Combining the CDR3 with reference TRBV11-2 and TRBJ2-1 gives the whole variable domain EAGVAQSPRYKIIEKRQSVAFWCNPISGHATLYWYQQILGQGPKLLIQFQNNGVVDDSQLPKDRFSAERLKGVDSTLKIQPAKLEDSAVYLCASSFIGPGGGDEQFFGPGTRLTVL.

This clonotype was detected only a few times. V is TRBV7-2 and J is TRBJ2-7, with 10 bases fitting TRBD1. V lost 6 bases, J lost 12 bases, and 8 bases stayed unmatched. CDR3 size: 12 residues. Germline V lookup: CDR1 SGHTA, CDR2 FQGNSA. The CDR3 protein is CASSLMTGGAYF. CDR3 nucleotides: TGTGCCAGCAGTCTCATGACAGGGGGCGCGTACTTC.

The sample holds many counts of this clonotype. The chain employs TRBV5-1 and TRBJ1-3; D call uncertain. Germline CDR1 reads SGHRS; CDR2 reads YFSETQ. V gave up 3 bases and J gave up 0 bases, with 10 bases separating them. The CDR3 sequence is 15 residues long. This CDR3 is CASSSATDSGNTIYF. The CDR3 region has the DNA TGCGCCAGCAGCTCGGCGACGGACTCTGGAAACACCATATATTTT.